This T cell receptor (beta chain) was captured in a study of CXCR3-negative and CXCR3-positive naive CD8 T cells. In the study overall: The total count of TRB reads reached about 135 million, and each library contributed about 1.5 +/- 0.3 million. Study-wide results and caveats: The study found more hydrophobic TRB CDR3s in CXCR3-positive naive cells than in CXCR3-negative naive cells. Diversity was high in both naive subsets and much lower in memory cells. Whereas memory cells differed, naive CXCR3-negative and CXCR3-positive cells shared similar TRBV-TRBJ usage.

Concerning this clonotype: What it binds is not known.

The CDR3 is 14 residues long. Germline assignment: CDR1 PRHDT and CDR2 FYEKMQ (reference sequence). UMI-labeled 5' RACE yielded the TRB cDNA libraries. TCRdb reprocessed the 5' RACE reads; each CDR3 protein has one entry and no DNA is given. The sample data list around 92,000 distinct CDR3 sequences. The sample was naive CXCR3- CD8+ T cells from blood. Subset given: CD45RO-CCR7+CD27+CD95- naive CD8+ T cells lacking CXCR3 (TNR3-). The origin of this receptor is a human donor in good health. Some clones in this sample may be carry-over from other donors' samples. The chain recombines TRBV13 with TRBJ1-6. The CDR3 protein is CASSFMGNNSPLHF.